These 5 T cell receptor beta chains originate from one sample sequenced in a study of response to subunit inactivated influenza vaccine. TCRdb passed the RT-PCR reads through MiXCR, listing each CDR3 protein once. Among about 780,000 distinct CDR3 sequences listed, about a fifth were seen once. The starting material was PBMCs from blood, obtained 4 to 6 days after vaccination. Source of these receptors: a middle-aged man who received an inactivated influenza vaccine.

This clonotype has a handful of counts. The rearrangement uses TRBV29-1 and TRBJ1-2, with TRBD1 identical over 9 bases. The V and J ends lost 5 bases and 3 bases, in that order; junction bases with no gene match: 4. The CDR3 spans 13 residues. Germline CDR1 is SQVTM and CDR2 is ANQGSEA. CDR3 sequence: CSVTDRGDYGYTF. The DNA for the CDR3 is TGCAGCGTTACCGACAGGGGGGACTATGGCTACACCTTC.

This clonotype came up many times. The J gene is TRBJ2-5, the V gene TRBV6-2 or TRBV6-3; no clear D. This CDR3 is 11 amino acids long. V lost 3 bases and J 5 bases, leaving 4 bases between the germline ends. From germline, CDR1 is MNHEY and CDR2 SVGEGT. CDR3 amino acids: CASSYFETQYF. The CDR3 region has the DNA TGTGCCAGCAGTTATTTTGAGACCCAGTACTTC.

This clonotype was observed a few times. CDR3 in DNA: TGTGCCATCAGTACAGGGCAATCCTACGAGCAGTACTTC. This encodes CAISTGQSYEQYF. The genes are TRBV10-3 and TRBJ2-7, with D possibly TRBD1 on 6 matching bases. Trimming removed 5 bases at V and 1 base at J, with 9 bases between. Germline values: CDR1 ENHRY, CDR2 SYGVKD. There are 13 residues in the CDR3.

This clonotype was observed a few times. V usage is TRBV12-3 or TRBV12-4 and J usage is TRBJ2-1, with no clear D. The length of the CDR3 is 13 residues. Trimming cost V 6 bases and J 8 bases, with 14 bases left between them. The CDR3 DNA is TGTGCCAGCAGCTACCCGGAAAGCGATGAGCAGTTCTTC. Its translation: CASSYPESDEQFF.

The J gene is TRBJ2-2, the V gene TRBV20-1; 8 bases are a match to TRBD1. V lost 1 base and J lost 1; bases outside the gene matches: 5. The CDR3 runs to 16 residues. Germline loops: CDR1 DFQATT, CDR2 SNEGSKA (reference sequence). The CDR3 region is CSARAPDRENTGELFF. The CDR3 DNA sequence: TGCAGTGCTAGAGCCCCGGACAGGGAGAACACCGGGGAGCTGTTTTTT.